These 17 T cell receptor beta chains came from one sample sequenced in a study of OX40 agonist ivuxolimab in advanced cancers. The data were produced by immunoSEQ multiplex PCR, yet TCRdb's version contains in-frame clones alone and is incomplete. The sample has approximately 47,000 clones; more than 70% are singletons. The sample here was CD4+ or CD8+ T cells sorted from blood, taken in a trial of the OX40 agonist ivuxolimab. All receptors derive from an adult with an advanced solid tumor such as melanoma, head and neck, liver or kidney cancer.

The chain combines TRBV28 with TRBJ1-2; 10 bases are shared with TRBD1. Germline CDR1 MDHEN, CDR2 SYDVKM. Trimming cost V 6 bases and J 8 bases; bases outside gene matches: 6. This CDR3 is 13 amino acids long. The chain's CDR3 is CASSRDRGRGYTF. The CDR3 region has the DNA TGTGCCAGCAGCCGGGACAGGGGCCGAGGCTACACCTTC.

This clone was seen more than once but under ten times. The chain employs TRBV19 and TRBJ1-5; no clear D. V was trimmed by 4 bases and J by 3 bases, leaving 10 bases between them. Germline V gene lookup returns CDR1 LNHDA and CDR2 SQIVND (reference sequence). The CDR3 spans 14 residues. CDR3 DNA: TGTGCCAGTAGTACGGGAAGGGACAATCAGCCCCAGCATTTT. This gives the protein CASSTGRDNQPQHF.

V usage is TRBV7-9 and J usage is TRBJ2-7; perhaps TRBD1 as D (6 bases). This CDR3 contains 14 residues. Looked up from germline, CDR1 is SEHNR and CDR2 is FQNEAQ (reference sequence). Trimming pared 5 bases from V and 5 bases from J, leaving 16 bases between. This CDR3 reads CASSPMGTGNEQYF. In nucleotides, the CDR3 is TGTGCCAGCAGCCCTATGGGAACAGGGAACGAGCAGTACTTC.

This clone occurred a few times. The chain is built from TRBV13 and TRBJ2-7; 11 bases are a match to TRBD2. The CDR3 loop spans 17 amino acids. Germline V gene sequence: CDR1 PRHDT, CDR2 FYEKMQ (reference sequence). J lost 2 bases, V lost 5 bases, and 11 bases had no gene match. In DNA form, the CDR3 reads TGTGCCAGCAGCCCCGGGTTAGCGGGAGGGTTTGCCTACGAGCAGTACTTC. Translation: CASSPGLAGGFAYEQYF.

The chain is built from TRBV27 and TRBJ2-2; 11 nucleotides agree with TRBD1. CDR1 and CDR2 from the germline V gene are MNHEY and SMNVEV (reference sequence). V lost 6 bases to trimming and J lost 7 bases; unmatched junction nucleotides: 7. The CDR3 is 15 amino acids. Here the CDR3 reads CASRTRDRGDGELFF. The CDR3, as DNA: TGTGCCAGCAGAACTCGGGACAGGGGGGACGGGGAGCTGTTTTTT.

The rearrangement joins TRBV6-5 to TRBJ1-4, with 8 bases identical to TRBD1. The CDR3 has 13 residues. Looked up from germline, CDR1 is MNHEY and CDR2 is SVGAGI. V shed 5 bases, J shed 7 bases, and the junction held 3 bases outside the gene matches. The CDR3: CASSRDRGEKLFF. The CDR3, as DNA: TGTGCCAGCAGTCGAGACAGGGGTGAAAAACTGTTTTTT.

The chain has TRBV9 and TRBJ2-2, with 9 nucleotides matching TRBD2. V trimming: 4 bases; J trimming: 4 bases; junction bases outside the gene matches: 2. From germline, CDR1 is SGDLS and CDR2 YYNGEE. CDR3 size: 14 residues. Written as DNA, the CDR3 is TGTGCCAGCAGCTTTAGCGGGAGCACCGGGGAGCTGTTTTTT. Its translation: CASSFSGSTGELFF.

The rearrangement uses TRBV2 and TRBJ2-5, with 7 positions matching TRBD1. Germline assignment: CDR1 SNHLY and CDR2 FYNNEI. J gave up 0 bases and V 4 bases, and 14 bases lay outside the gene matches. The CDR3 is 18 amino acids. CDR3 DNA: TGTGCCAGCAGTGCGCTAACCCCGGGACAGCTGTACCAAGAGACCCAGTACTTC. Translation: CASSALTPGQLYQETQYF.

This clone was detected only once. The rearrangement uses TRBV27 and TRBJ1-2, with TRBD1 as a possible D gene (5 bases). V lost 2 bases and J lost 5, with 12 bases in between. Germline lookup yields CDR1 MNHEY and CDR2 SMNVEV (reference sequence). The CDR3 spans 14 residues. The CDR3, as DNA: TGTGCCAGCAGTTTAGGGGCAGGAGAATATGGCTACACCTTC. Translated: CASSLGAGEYGYTF.

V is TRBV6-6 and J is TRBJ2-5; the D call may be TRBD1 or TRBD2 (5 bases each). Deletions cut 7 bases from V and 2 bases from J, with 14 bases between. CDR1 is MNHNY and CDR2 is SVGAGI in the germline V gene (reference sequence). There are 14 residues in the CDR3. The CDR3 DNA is TGTGCCAGCACCCAAGGGACGTCTCAAGAGACCCAGTACTTC. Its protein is CASTQGTSQETQYF.

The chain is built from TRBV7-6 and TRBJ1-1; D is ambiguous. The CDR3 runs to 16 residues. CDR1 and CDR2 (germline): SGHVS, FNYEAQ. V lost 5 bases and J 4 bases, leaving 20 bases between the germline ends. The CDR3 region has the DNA TGTGCCAGCAGCCCCGGACTCTTCGGGGTTCTCACTGAAGCTTTCTTT. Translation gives CASSPGLFGVLTEAFF.

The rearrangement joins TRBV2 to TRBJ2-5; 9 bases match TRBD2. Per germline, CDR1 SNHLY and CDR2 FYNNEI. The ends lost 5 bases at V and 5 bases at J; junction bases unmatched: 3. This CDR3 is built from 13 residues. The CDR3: CASSPRGGETQYF. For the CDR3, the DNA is TGTGCCAGCAGTCCGCGGGGGGGGGAGACCCAGTACTTC.

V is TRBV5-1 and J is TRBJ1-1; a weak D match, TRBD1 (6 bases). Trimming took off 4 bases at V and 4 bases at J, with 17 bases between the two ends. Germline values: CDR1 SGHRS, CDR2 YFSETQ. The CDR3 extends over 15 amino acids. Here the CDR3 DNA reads TGCGCCAGCAGCCAAGGTGGGGGGCAGGGCACTGAAGCTTTCTTT. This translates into CASSQGGGQGTEAFF.

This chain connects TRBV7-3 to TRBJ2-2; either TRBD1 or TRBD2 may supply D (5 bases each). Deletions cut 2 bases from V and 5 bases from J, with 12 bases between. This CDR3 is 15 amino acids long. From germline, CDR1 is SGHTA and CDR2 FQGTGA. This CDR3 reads CASSLVGTGTGELFF. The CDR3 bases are TGTGCCAGCAGCTTAGTTGGGACCGGTACCGGGGAGCTGTTTTTT.

CDR3 sequence: CASSLDTTYNEQFF. In DNA, the CDR3 is TGTGCCAGCAGCTTAGACACAACCTACAATGAGCAGTTCTTC. The rearrangement links TRBV7-3 to TRBJ2-1; D is unclear. The ends were cut back, 2 bases at V and 2 bases at J, with 7 bases in the middle. The CDR3 is 14 amino acids. Germline loops: CDR1 SGHTA, CDR2 FQGTGA.

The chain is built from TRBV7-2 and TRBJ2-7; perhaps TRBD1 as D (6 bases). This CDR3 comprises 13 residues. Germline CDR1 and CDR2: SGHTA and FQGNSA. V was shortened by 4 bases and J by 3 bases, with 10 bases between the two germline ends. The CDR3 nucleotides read TGTGCCAGCAGCTCAAAGGACAGCTACGAGCAGTACTTC. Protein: CASSSKDSYEQYF.

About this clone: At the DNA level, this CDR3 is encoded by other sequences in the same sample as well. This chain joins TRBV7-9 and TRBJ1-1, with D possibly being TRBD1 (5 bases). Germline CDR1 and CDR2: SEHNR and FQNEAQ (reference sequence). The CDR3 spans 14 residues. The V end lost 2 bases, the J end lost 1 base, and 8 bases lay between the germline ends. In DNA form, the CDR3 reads TGTGCCAGCAGCTTACAGGGCGGGAACACTGAAGCTTTCTTT. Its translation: CASSLQGGNTEAFF.